This TCR beta chain came from a study of T cell responses to AZD1222 COVID-19 vaccine. Some clones are missing from TCRdb's copy, which holds only in-frame ones; the method was immunoSEQ multiplex PCR. The sample has around 180,000 clones; almost 90% are singletons. The V and J ends lost 8 bases and 0 bases respectively, with 14 bases between them. CDR1 and CDR2 (germline): LNHDA, SQIVND (reference sequence). CDR3 length: 14 amino acids. Here the sequenced sample was peripheral blood, taken on day 0 of AZD1222 vaccination. The chain carries TRBV19 and TRBJ2-7; D perhaps matches TRBD2 (6 bases). This TCR came from an adult in good health. The CDR3 bases are TGTGCCAGTGCCGCATCTAGCGACTCCTACGAGCAGTACTTC. Its protein product is CASAASSDSYEQYF.